The clone carrying this T cell receptor (beta chain) was seen many times. The blood draw at each of two time points yielded 5.5 to 6.5 milliliters of peripheral blood. The data are from a study of prognosis after radiotherapy for stage I lung cancer. Study-wide background: A few patients had oligometastatic NSCLC after their primary tumor was surgically resected, and under 15 patients had newly diagnosed primary stage I lung tumors. Tumor types were squamous cell carcinoma in several patients, adenocarcinoma in twelve. Radiotherapy took the form of SBRT (3 to 5 fractions) with a biologically effective dose of at least 100 Gy.

Two-round multiplex PCR amplified TCR beta CDR3 from genomic DNA. TRBV and TRBJ genes each had their own specific primers in first-round PCR. TCRdb re-called the multiplex PCR reads through MiXCR, storing one row per CDR3 protein. This table holds tens of thousands of distinct CDR3 sequences, roughly 41% found once. The CDR3 extends over 16 amino acids. Germline-derived CDR1 and CDR2 are LGHDT and YNNKEL (reference sequence). V lost 0 bases to trimming and J lost 1 base, with 9 bases between them. The sequence derives from a donor aged 50 or older with non-small cell lung cancer. The gene calls are TRBV3-1 and TRBJ1-4; TRBD1 is a possible D gene (5 bases). Sequencing used PBMCs, obtained before or after stereotactic body radiation therapy (not recorded which). The CDR3 spells CASSQDARGTNEKLFF. In nucleotides, the CDR3 is TGTGCCAGCAGCCAAGATGCGAGGGGAACTAATGAAAAACTGTTTTTT.